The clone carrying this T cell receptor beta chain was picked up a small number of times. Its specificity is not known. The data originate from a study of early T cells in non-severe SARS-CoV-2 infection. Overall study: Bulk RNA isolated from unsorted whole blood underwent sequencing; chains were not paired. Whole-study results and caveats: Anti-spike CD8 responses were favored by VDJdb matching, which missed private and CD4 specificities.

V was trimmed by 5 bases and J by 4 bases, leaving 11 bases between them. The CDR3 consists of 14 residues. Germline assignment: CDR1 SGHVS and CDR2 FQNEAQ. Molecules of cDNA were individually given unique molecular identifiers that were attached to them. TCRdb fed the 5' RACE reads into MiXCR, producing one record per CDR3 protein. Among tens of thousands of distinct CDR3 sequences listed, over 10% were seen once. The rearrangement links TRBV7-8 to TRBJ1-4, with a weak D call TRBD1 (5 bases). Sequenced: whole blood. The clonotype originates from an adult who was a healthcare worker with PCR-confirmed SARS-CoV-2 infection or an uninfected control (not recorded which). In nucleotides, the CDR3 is TGTGCCAGCAGCCCGGGACGCCGTAATGAAAAACTGTTTTTT. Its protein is CASSPGRRNEKLFF.